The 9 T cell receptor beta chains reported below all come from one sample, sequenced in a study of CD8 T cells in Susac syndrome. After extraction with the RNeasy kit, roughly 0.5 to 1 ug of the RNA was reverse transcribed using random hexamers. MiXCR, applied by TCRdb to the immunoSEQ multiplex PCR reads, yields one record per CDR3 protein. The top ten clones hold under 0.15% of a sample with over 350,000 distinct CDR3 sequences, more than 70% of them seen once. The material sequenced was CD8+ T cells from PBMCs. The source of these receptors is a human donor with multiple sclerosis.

The CDR3 loop is CASSRDRGHWNTEAFF. The DNA of the CDR3 is TGCGCCAGCAGCCGTGACAGGGGGCATTGGAACACTGAAGCTTTCTTT. The genes are TRBV5-1 and TRBJ1-1; 10 bases agree with TRBD1. The germline gives CDR1 SGHRS, CDR2 YFSETQ. V lost 4 bases, J lost 1 base, and 7 bases stayed unmatched. The CDR3 is made up of 16 amino acids.

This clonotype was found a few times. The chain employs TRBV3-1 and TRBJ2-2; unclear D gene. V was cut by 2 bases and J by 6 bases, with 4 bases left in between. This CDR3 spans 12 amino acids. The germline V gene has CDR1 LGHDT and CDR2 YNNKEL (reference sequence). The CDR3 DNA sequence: TGTGCCAGCAGCCAATTATCCGGGGAGCTGTTTTTT. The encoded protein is CASSQLSGELFF.

The CDR3 protein is CAISDPTGDLSSSYEQYF. The CDR3, as DNA: TGTGCCATCAGTGATCCAACAGGGGACCTCTCTAGCTCCTACGAGCAGTACTTC. The gene calls are TRBV10-3 and TRBJ2-7, with 7 bases that match TRBD1. V was clipped by 3 bases and J by 0 bases; unmatched bases: 14. Germline V gene data show CDR1 as ENHRY and CDR2 as SYGVKD. The CDR3 runs to 18 residues.

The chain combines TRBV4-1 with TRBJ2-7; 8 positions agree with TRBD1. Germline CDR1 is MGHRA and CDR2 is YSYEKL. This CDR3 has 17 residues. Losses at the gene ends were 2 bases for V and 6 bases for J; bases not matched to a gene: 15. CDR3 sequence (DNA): TGCGCCAGCAGCCAATCGATACAGGACAGGGTCCTCTCCGAGCAGTACTTC. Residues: CASSQSIQDRVLSEQYF.

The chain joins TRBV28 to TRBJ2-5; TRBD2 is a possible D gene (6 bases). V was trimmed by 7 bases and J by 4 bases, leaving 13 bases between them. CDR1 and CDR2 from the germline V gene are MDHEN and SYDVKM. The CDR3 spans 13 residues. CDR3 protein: CASKPGLRETQYF. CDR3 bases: TGTGCCAGCAAACCGGGACTTAGAGAGACCCAGTACTTC.

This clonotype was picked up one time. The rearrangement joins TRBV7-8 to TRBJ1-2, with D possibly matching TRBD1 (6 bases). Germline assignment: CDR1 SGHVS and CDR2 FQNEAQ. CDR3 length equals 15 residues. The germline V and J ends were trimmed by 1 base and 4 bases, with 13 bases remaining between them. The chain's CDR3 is CASSLGEGRGYGYTF. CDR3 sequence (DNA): TGTGCCAGCAGCTTAGGGGAAGGCAGGGGCTATGGCTACACCTTC.

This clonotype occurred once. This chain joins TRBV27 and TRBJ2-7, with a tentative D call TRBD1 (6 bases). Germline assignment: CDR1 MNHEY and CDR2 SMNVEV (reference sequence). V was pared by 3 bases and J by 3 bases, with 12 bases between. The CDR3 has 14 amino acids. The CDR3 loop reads CASSFLGHIYEQYF. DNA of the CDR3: TGTGCCAGCAGTTTCCTGGGACACATCTACGAGCAGTACTTC.

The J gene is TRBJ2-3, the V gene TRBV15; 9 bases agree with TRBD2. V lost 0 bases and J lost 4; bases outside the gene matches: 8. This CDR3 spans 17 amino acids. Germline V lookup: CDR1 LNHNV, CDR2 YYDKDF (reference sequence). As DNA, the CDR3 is TGTGCCACCAGCAGAGATTATCGGGCGGGAGGGCCAGATACGCAGTATTTT. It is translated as CATSRDYRAGGPDTQYF.

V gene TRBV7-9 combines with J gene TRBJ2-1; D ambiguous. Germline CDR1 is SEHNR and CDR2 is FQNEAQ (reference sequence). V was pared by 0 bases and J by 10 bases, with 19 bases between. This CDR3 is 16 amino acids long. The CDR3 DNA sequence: TGTGCCAGCAGCTTAGCAGGCGGATACGTAATGAACGAGCAGTTCTTC. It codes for CASSLAGGYVMNEQFF.